This T cell receptor beta chain was sequenced during a study of T cell responses to AZD1222 COVID-19 vaccine. Overall study results and limits: Baseline seropositivity occurred in only a handful of AZD1222 recipients. The breadth and depth of Spike-specific TCRs increased once two AZD1222 doses had been given.

This CDR3 region has 14 residues. Germline CDR1 SGHAT, CDR2 FQNNGV. With 6 bases removed from V and 2 bases from J, the gap between germline ends came to 12 bases. TCRdb's table, derived via immunoSEQ multiplex PCR, lists solely in-frame clones and lacks some. The sample includes some 120,000 clones, more than 85% of them seen just once. Comments on this clone: The antigen remains undetermined.

V is TRBV11-2 and J is TRBJ2-3; tentative D call: TRBD2 (6 bases). This clonotype was sampled from an adult in good health. The sample in question was peripheral blood, obtained on day 0 of AZD1222 vaccination. CDR3 sequence: CASSLSGVTDTQYF. CDR3 DNA sequence: TGTGCCAGCAGTCTGTCGGGAGTCACAGATACGCAGTATTTT.